This is a list of T cell receptor beta chains from one sample in a study of T cells after yellow fever vaccination. MiXCR, applied by TCRdb to the 5' RACE reads, yields one record per CDR3 protein. The table shows around 550,000 distinct CDR3 sequences, with 19% occurring only once. The sample consisted of PBMCs, taken 15 days after the yellow fever booster vaccination. Receptors were obtained from a man aged 30 to 39 who received the YFV17D yellow fever vaccine. The CDR3 runs from the conserved cysteine through the conserved F or W. The D gene is left open where the match is weak. Clone size appears in some rows only: once, few, many, or a class for an expanded clone.

j_call | d_call | v_call | clone_size | cdr3_length | cdr3_aa | cdr3_nt
TRBJ2-7 | TRBD2 | TRBV20-1 | NA | 13 | CSAGLGTSYEQYF | TGCAGTGCTGGACTAGGGACGTCCTACGAGCAGTACTTC
TRBJ1-5 | NA | TRBV20-1 | NA | 13 | CSARGGASQPQHF | TGCAGTGCTAGGGGGGGGGCTAGTCAGCCCCAGCATTTT
TRBJ2-1 | NA | TRBV27 | NA | 13 | CASSSGPVGEQFF | TGTGCCAGCAGTTCGGGACCGGTCGGTGAGCAGTTCTTC
TRBJ2-7 | NA | TRBV7-2 | NA | 12 | CASSQLGIHQYF | TGTGCCAGCAGCCAGCTGGGAATTCACCAGTACTTC
TRBJ2-7 | TRBD2 | TRBV20-1 | few | 17 | CSARDGLAGGFSYEQYF | TGCAGTGCTAGAGACGGACTAGCGGGAGGGTTTAGCTACGAGCAGTACTTC
TRBJ2-3 | NA | TRBV29-1 | many | 15 | CSVETRMTSTDTQYF | TGCAGCGTGGAAACCAGAATGACAAGCACAGATACGCAGTATTTT
TRBJ2-1 | NA | TRBV29-1 | NA | 13 | CSVEWASGNEQFF | TGCAGCGTTGAATGGGCTTCGGGCAATGAGCAGTTCTTC
TRBJ2-3 | TRBD2 | TRBV11-2 | NA | 15 | CASSVTSGITDTQYF | TGTGCCAGCAGTGTGACTAGCGGGATAACAGATACGCAGTATTTT
TRBJ2-1 | NA | TRBV7-9 | few | 16 | CASSLEGGVSYNEQFF | TGTGCCAGCAGCTTAGAAGGGGGTGTTTCCTACAATGAGCAGTTCTTC
TRBJ2-2 | TRBD1 | TRBV7-2 | NA | 16 | CASSSSLGQGSGELFF | TGTGCCAGCAGCTCCTCCTTAGGACAGGGTTCCGGGGAGCTGTTTTTT
TRBJ2-7 | NA | TRBV28 | few | 14 | CASRPDGYSYEQYF | TGTGCCAGCAGGCCTGACGGTTACTCCTACGAGCAGTACTTC
TRBJ2-7 | NA | TRBV7-8 | NA | 11 | CASSFRWEQYF | TGTGCCAGCAGCTTTAGGTGGGAGCAGTACTTC
TRBJ2-3 | NA | TRBV10-1 | few | 14 | CASSVGRATDTQYF | TGCGCCAGCAGCGTCGGCAGGGCCACAGATACGCAGTATTTT
TRBJ2-7 | NA | TRBV21-1 | NA | 17 | CASSKGPPAVTTYEQYF | TGTGCCAGCAGCAAGGGCCCCCCGGCGGTGACTACCTACGAGCAGTACTTC
TRBJ2-1 | TRBD1 | TRBV7-2 | few | 13 | CASRIQGNNEQFF | TGTGCCAGCAGGATACAGGGGAACAATGAGCAGTTCTTC
TRBJ2-1 | NA | TRBV20-1 | few | 11 | CSAGPAGEQFF | TGCAGTGCTGGGCCAGCGGGCGAGCAGTTCTTC
TRBJ2-1 | NA | TRBV3-1 | NA | 14 | CASSPGLVVGEQFF | TGTGCCAGCAGCCCCGGGCTCGTAGTGGGTGAGCAGTTCTTC
TRBJ2-7 | TRBD1 | TRBV7-9 | many | 15 | CASRETGGLAYEQYF | TGTGCCAGCAGGGAGACAGGGGGCTTGGCCTACGAGCAGTACTTC
TRBJ1-1 | NA | TRBV18 | NA | 13 | CASSPPMGAGAFF | TGTGCCAGCTCACCACCGATGGGGGCTGGAGCTTTCTTT
TRBJ1-4 | TRBD1 | TRBV6-5 | NA | 14 | CASSLDRVVEKLFF | TGTGCCAGCAGTTTAGACAGGGTTGTCGAAAAACTGTTTTTT
TRBJ1-2 | NA | TRBV15 | NA | 14 | CATSRDQNNYGYTF | TGTGCCACCAGCAGAGACCAGAACAACTATGGCTACACCTTC
TRBJ2-5 | NA | TRBV10-3 | many | 12 | CAISDGEETQYF | TGTGCCATCAGTGATGGAGAGGAGACCCAGTACTTC
TRBJ1-2 | NA | TRBV5-1 | NA | 14 | CASSTGTSNYGYTF | TGCGCCAGCAGCACCGGGACCAGTAACTATGGCTACACCTTC
TRBJ2-1 | NA | TRBV5-6 | NA | 15 | CASTLWPGTYNEQFF | TGTGCCAGCACCCTATGGCCGGGGACCTACAATGAGCAGTTCTTC
TRBJ2-3 | NA | TRBV2 | few | 14 | CASGGRTGTDTQYF | TGTGCCAGCGGGGGGAGGACAGGAACAGATACGCAGTATTTT